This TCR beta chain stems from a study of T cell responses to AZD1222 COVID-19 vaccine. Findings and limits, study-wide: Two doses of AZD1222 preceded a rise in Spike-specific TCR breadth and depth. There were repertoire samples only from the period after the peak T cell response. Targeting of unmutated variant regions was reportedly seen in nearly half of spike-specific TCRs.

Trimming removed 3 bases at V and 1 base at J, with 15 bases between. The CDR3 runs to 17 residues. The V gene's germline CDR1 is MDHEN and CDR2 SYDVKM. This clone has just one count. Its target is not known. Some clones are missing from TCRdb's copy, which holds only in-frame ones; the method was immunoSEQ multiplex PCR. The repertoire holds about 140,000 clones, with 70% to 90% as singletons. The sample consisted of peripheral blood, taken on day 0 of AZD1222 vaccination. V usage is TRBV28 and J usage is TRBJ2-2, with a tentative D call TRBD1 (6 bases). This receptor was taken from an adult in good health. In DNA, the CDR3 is TGTGCCAGCAGTTTTCAGGGGAACCCCTTGAACACCGGGGAGCTGTTTTTT. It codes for CASSFQGNPLNTGELFF.